The clone carrying this TCR beta chain was observed a handful of times. Its antigen is not identified. The record originates from a study of T-cell reconstitution after alpha-beta-depleted transplantation in children. As it was prepared, the TCRbeta library received unique molecular identifiers. MiXCR was run by TCRdb on the PCR reads, yielding one entry per CDR3 protein. The sample carries more than 75,000 distinct CDR3 sequences, less than 25% recorded once. Unmatched junction bases numbered 11, after V lost 5 bases and J lost 7 bases. This CDR3 is 15 amino acids long. The germline CDR1 and CDR2 sequences are SGHTA and FQGNSA. Notes on the study in general: A year post-transplant, T-cell counts and diversity derived mostly from newly produced T cells.

This TCR derives from a boy aged 2 to 10 with acute lymphoblastic leukemia, due to receive a stem cell transplant. V is TRBV7-2 and J is TRBJ2-1; TRBD2 aligns across 7 bases. The material was PBMCs, obtained before TCRalphabeta/CD19-depleted stem cell transplant. The CDR3 DNA sequence: TGTGCCAGCAGCGCCACCCGGGACTACTCGAATGAGCAGTTCTTC. The encoded protein is CASSATRDYSNEQFF.